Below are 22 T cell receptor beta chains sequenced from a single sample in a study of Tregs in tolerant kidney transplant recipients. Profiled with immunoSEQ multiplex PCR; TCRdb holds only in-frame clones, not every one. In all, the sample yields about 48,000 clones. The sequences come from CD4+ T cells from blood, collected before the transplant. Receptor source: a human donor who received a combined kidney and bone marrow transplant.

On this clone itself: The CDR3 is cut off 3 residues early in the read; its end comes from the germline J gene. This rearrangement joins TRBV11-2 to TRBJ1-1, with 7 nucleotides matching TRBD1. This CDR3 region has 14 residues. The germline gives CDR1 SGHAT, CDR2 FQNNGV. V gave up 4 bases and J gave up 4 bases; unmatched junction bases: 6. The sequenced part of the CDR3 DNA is TGTGCCAGCAGCTCGACAGGGCGGGGCACTGAA. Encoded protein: CASSSTGRGTE. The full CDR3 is CASSSTGRGTEAFF.

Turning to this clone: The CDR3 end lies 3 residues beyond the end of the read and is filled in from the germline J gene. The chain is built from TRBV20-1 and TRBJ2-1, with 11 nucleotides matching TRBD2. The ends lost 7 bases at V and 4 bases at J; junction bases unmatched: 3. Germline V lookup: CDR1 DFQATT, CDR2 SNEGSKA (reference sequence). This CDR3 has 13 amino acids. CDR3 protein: CSVAGGVYNEQFF. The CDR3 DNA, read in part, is TGCAGTGTAGCGGGAGGGGTATACAATGAG.

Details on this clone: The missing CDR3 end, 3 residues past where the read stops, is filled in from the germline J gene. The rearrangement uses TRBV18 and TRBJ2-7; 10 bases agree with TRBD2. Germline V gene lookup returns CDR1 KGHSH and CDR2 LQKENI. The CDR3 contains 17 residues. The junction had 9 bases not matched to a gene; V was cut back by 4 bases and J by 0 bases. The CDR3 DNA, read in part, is TGTGCCAGCTCACGGGTGACTAGCGGGTTAGTCTCCTACGAG. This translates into CASSRVTSGLVSYE. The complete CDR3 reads CASSRVTSGLVSYEQYF. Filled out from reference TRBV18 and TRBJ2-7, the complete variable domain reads NAGVMQNPRHLVRRRGQEARLRCSPMKGHSHVYWYRQLPEEGLKFMVYLQKENIIDESGMPKERFSAEFPKEGPSILRIQQVVRGDSAAYFCASSRVTSGLVSYEQYFGPGTRLTVT.

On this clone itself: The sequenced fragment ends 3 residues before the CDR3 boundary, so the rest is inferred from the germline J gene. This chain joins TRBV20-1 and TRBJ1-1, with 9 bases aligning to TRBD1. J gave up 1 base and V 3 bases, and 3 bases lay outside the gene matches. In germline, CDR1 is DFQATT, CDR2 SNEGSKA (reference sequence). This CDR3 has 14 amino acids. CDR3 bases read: TGCAGTGCTAGTGGGGACAGGGCGAACACTGAA. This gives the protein CSASGDRANTE. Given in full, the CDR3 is CSASGDRANTEAFF.

The CDR3 bases that were read are TGTGCCAGCAGCCGAGTCGGACAGGACGAG. Its protein is CASSRVGQDE. The CDR3 in its entirety is CASSRVGQDEQYF. The chain carries TRBV11-2 and TRBJ2-7, with 7 bases that match TRBD1. Coverage ceases 3 residues before the CDR3 finishes, and the germline J gene fills in the end. The CDR3 contains 13 residues. CDR1 is SGHAT and CDR2 is FQNNGV in the germline V gene. V lost 5 bases, J lost 5 bases, and 6 bases stayed unmatched.

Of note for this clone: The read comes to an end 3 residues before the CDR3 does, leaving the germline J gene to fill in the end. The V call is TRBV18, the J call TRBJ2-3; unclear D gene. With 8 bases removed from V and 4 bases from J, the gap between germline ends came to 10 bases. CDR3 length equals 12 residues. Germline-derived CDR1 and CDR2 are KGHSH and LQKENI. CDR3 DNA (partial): TGTGCCAGCCGTATTCTCCCAGATACG. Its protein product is CASRILPDT. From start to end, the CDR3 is CASRILPDTQYF.

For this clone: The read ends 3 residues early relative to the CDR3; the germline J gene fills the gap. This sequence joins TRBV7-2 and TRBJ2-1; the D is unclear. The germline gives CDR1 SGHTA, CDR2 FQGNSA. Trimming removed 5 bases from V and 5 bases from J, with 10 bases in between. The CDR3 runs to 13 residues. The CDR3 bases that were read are TGTGCCAGCAGCCCCAGAAGTCACAATGAG. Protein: CASSPRSHNE. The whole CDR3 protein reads CASSPRSHNEQFF.

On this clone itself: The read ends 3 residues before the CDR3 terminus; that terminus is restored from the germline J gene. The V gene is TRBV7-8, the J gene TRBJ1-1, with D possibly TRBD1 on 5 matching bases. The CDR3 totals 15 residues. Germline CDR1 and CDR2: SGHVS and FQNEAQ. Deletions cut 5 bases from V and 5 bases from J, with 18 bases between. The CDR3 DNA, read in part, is TGTGCCAGCAGCCCGGAACGCCGGCGGGGGACTGAA. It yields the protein CASSPERRRGTE. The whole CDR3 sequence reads CASSPERRRGTEAFF.

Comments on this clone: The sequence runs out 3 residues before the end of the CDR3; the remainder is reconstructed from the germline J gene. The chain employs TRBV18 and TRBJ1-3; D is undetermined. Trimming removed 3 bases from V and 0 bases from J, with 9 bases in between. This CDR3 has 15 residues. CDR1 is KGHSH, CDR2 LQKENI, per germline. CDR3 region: CASSPARSSGNTIYF. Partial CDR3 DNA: TGTGCCAGCTCACCGGCCCGAAGCTCTGGAAACACC. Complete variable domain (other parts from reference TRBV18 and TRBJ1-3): NAGVMQNPRHLVRRRGQEARLRCSPMKGHSHVYWYRQLPEEGLKFMVYLQKENIIDESGMPKERFSAEFPKEGPSILRIQQVVRGDSAAYFCASSPARSSGNTIYFGEGSWLTVV.

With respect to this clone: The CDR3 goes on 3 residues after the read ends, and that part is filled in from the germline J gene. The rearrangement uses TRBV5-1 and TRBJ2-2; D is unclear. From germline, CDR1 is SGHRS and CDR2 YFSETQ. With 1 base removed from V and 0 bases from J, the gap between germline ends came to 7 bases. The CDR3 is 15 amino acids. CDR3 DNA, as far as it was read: TGCGCCAGCAGCTTGAAACAGTCGAACACCGGGGAG. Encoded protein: CASSLKQSNTGE. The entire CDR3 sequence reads CASSLKQSNTGELFF.

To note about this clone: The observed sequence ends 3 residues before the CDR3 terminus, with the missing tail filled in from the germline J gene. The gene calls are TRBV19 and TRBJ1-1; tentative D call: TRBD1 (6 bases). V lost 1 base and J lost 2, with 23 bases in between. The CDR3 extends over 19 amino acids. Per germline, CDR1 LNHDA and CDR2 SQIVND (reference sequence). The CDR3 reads CASSIGTSLQGLPNTEAFF. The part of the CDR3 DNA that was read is TGTGCCAGTAGTATAGGAACCTCATTGCAGGGGCTCCCCAACACTGAA.

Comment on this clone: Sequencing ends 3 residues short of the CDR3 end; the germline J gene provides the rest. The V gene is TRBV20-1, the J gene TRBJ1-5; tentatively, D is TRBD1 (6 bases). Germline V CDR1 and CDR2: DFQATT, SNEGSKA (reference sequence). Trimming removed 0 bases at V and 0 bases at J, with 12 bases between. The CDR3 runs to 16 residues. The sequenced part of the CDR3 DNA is TGCAGTGCTAGAGATTTTAGGACAGCTAGCAATCAGCCC. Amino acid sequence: CSARDFRTASNQP. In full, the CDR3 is CSARDFRTASNQPQHF.

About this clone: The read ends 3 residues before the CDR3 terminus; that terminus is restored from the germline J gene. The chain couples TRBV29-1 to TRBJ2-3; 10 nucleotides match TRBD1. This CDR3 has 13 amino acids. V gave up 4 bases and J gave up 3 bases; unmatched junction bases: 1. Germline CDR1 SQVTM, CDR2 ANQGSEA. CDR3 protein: CSVGTGGTDTQYF. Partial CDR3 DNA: TGCAGCGTTGGGACAGGGGGAACAGATACG.

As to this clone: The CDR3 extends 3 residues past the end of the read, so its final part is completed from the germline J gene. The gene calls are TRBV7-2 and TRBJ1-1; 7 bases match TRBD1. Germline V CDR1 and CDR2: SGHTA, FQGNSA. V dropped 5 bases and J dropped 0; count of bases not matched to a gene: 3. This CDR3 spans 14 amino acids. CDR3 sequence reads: CASSPQGMNTEAFF. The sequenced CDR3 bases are TGTGCCAGCAGCCCACAGGGGATGAACACTGAA. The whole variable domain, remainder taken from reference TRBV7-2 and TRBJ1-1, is GAGVSQSPSNKVTEKGKDVELRCDPISGHTALYWYRQSLGQGLEFLIYFQGNSAPDKSGLPSDRFSAERTGGSVSTLTIQRTQQEDSAVYLCASSPQGMNTEAFFGQGTRLTVV.

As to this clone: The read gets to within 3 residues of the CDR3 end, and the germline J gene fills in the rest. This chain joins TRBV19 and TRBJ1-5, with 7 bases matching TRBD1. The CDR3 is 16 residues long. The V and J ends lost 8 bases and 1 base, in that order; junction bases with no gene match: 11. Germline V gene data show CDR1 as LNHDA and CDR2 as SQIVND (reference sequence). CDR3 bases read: TGTGCCAGTGACAGGGACCTAAGGGTGAGCAATCAGCCC. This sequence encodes CASDRDLRVSNQP. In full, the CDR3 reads CASDRDLRVSNQPQHF.

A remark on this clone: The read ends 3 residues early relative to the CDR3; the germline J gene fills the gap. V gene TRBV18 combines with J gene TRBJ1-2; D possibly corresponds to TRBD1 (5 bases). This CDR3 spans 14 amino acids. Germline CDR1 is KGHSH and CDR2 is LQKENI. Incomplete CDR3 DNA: TGTGCCAGCTCACCACCGGGCCAGGGCCAGGGC. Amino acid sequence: CASSPPGQGQG. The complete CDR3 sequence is CASSPPGQGQGYTF. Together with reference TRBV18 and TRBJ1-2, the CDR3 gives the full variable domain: NAGVMQNPRHLVRRRGQEARLRCSPMKGHSHVYWYRQLPEEGLKFMVYLQKENIIDESGMPKERFSAEFPKEGPSILRIQQVVRGDSAAYFCASSPPGQGQGYTFGSGTRLTVV.

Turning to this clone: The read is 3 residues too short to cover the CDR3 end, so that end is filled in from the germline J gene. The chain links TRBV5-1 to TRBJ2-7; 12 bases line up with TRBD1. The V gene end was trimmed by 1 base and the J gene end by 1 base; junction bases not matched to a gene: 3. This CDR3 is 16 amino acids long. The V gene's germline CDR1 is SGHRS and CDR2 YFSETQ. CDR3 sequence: CASSLLGQGASYEQYF. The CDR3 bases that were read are TGCGCCAGCAGCTTGCTGGGACAGGGGGCTTCCTACGAG.

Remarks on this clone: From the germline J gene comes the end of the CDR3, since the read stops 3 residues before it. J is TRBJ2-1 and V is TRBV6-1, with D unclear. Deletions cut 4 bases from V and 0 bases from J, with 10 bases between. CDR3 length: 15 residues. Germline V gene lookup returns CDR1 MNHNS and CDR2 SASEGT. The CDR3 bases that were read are TGTGCCAGCAGTGGGGCCAAGTACTCCTACAATGAG. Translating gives CASSGAKYSYNE. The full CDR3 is CASSGAKYSYNEQFF.

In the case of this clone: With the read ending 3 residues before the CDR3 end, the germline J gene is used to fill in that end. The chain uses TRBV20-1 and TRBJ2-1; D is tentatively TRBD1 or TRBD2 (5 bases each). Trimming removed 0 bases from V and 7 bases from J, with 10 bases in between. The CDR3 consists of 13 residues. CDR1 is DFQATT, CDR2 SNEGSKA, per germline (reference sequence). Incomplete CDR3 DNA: TGCAGTGCTAGAGATCGAGGGGAGAATGAG. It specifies CSARDRGENE. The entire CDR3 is CSARDRGENEQFF.

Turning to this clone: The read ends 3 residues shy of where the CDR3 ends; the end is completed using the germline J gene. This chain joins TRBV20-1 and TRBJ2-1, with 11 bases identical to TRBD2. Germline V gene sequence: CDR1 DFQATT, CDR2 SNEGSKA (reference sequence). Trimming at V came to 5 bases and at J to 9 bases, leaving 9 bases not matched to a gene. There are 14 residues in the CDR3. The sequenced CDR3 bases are TGCAGTGCTCGAACTAGCGGGAGAGTGGGTGAG. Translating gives CSARTSGRVGE. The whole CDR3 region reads CSARTSGRVGEQFF.

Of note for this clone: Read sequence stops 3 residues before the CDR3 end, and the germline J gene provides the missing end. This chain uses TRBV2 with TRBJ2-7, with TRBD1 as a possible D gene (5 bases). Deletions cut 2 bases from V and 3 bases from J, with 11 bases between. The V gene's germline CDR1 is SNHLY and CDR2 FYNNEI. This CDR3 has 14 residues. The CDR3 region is CASSEQGQFYEQYF. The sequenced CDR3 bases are TGTGCCAGCAGTGAACAGGGCCAGTTCTACGAG.

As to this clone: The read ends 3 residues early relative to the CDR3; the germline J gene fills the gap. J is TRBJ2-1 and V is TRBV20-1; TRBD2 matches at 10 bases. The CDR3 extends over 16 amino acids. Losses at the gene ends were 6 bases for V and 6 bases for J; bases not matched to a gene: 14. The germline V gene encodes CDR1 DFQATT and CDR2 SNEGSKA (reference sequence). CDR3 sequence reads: CSAPPAASGSVNEQFF. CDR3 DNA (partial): TGCAGTGCCCCCCCAGCGGCTAGCGGGAGTGTCAATGAG.